This entry lists 14 T cell receptor beta chains sequenced from one sample in a study of shared clonotypes between healthy human individuals. Sequenced by immunoSEQ multiplex PCR; TCRdb stores in-frame clones only, minus some. In the table there are approximately 720,000 clones, roughly 94% of which are singletons. The naive CD8 population came from CD45RO-negative cells selected for CCR7, without terminally differentiated effector memory CD45RA+ cells. The sequenced sample was naive CD8+ T cells sorted from blood. Source of these receptors: a man aged 25 to 40 in good health.

The rearrangement joins TRBV27 to TRBJ2-3; D remains unclear. In germline, CDR1 is MNHEY, CDR2 SMNVEV (reference sequence). The germline V and J ends were trimmed by 5 bases and 6 bases, with 9 bases remaining between them. The CDR3 extends over 12 amino acids. CDR3 protein: CASSPVPDTQYF. DNA for the CDR3: TGTGCCAGCAGTCCGGTGCCGGATACGCAGTATTTT.

The chain combines TRBV4-1 with TRBJ2-3, with 10 bases matching TRBD1. Germline assignment: CDR1 MGHRA and CDR2 YSYEKL. V shed 2 bases, J shed 6 bases, and the junction held 5 bases outside the gene matches. CDR3 size: 15 residues. The CDR3, as DNA: TGCGCCAGCAGCCAATCGACAGGGGGCGAGGATACGCAGTATTTT. Protein product: CASSQSTGGEDTQYF.

The chain recombines TRBV19 with TRBJ2-1; 7 bases map to TRBD2. Germline trimming cut 3 bases from V and 3 bases from J; bases unmatched to any gene: 2. The V gene's germline CDR1 is LNHDA and CDR2 SQIVND (reference sequence). The CDR3 spans 14 residues. The DNA of the CDR3 is TGTGCCAGTAGTATGGGAGGGTTCTACAATGAGCAGTTCTTC. Translation gives CASSMGGFYNEQFF.

The chain links TRBV15 to TRBJ2-5, with TRBD1 identical over 7 bases. Trimming cost V 0 bases and J 6 bases; bases outside gene matches: 4. Germline CDR1 reads LNHNV; CDR2 reads YYDKDF (reference sequence). The CDR3 sequence is 14 residues long. CDR3 loop: CATSREGGPQTQYF. For the CDR3, the DNA is TGTGCCACCAGCAGAGAAGGGGGCCCGCAGACCCAGTACTTC. Full variable domain (remainder filled in from reference TRBV15 and TRBJ2-5): DAMVIQNPRYQVTQFGKPVTLSCSQTLNHNVMYWYQQKSSQAPKLLFHYYDKDFNNEADTPDNFQSRRPNTSFCFLDIRSPGLGDTAMYLCATSREGGPQTQYFGPGTRLLVL.

The gene calls are TRBV7-2 and TRBJ1-4; D unresolved. CDR1 and CDR2 (germline): SGHTA, FQGNSA. The CDR3 sequence is 17 residues long. V was cut by 2 bases and J by 4 bases, with 17 bases left in between. The CDR3: CASSLSGIREINEKLFF. The CDR3 nucleotides are TGTGCCAGCAGCTTAAGCGGCATAAGGGAGATTAATGAAAAACTGTTTTTT.

V and J are TRBV14 and TRBJ2-1, with 9 positions matching TRBD2. V trimming: 4 bases; J trimming: 0 bases; junction bases outside the gene matches: 7. CDR1 and CDR2 from the germline V gene are SGHDN and FVKESK. The CDR3 totals 17 residues. CDR3 in amino acids: CASSPTSGRRSYNEQFF. In nucleotides, the CDR3 is TGTGCCAGCAGCCCCACTAGCGGGCGACGCTCCTACAATGAGCAGTTCTTC.

The gene calls are TRBV11-3 and TRBJ2-1, with D perhaps TRBD2 (6 bases). Looked up from germline, CDR1 is SGHNT and CDR2 is YENEEA. This CDR3 comprises 15 residues. The V end was cut by 5 bases, the J end by 9 bases, with 20 bases between. CDR3 DNA: TGTGCCAGCAGCCCGACTAGTGACGGGAGAGGTGAGCAGTTCTTC. It encodes CASSPTSDGRGEQFF.

This clone has a single count. V is TRBV9 and J is TRBJ2-5; D may match TRBD1 or TRBD2 (6 bases each). The V gene's germline CDR1 is SGDLS and CDR2 YYNGEE. The CDR3 length is 16 residues. Trimming pared 3 bases from V and 7 bases from J, leaving 22 bases between. CDR3 in DNA: TGTGCCAGCAGCGCAGAGGGGGGAAATCTACACGGGACCCAGTACTTC. Amino acids: CASSAEGGNLHGTQYF.

The gene calls are TRBV7-6 and TRBJ2-1, with D possibly TRBD2 on 6 matching bases. Germline V gene sequence: CDR1 SGHVS, CDR2 FNYEAQ. The CDR3 covers 15 residues. Trimming cost V 5 bases and J 0 bases, with 11 bases left between them. CDR3 in DNA: TGTGCCAGCAGCATAGGGGAGGCCTCCTACAATGAGCAGTTCTTC. Translation: CASSIGEASYNEQFF.

The chain joins TRBV4-3 to TRBJ2-7; possibly TRBD1 for D (6 bases). CDR1 is LGHNA and CDR2 is YSLEER in the germline V gene. The CDR3 totals 14 residues. Trimming removed 1 base at V and 2 bases at J, with 9 bases between. This CDR3 reads CASSQGQETYEQYF. CDR3 DNA sequence: TGCGCCAGCAGCCAAGGACAGGAGACCTACGAGCAGTACTTC.

For this clone: The same CDR3 is also encoded by other DNA sequences in this sample. The chain is built from TRBV6-5 and TRBJ2-2, with 9 positions matching TRBD1. The CDR3 has 15 amino acids. The trim removed 2 bases at V and 5 bases at J, leaving 3 bases unmatched. Germline-derived CDR1 and CDR2 are MNHEY and SVGAGI. The CDR3 DNA reads TGTGCCAGCAGTTACGGGACAGGGTCGACCGGGGAGCTGTTTTTT. This translates into CASSYGTGSTGELFF.

The chain employs TRBV7-9 and TRBJ2-7, with D perhaps matching TRBD1 (5 bases). The CDR3 consists of 16 residues. Trimming removed 3 bases at V and 3 bases at J, with 18 bases between. Germline CDR1 is SEHNR and CDR2 is FQNEAQ (reference sequence). The CDR3 DNA reads TGTGCCAGCAGCTTCCCCCAGGACAAGATTAACTACGAGCAGTACTTC. It codes for CASSFPQDKINYEQYF.

V usage is TRBV4-1 and J usage is TRBJ1-3; D uncertain. CDR1 and CDR2 from the germline V gene are MGHRA and YSYEKL. The CDR3 extends over 12 amino acids. V shed 0 bases and J shed 8 bases, with 5 bases lying between them. The CDR3, as DNA: TGCGCCAGCAGCCAAGATCTAGACACCATATATTTT. Protein sequence: CASSQDLDTIYF.

This chain joins TRBV7-6 and TRBJ2-7; 7 bases are shared with TRBD2. The V gene end was trimmed by 5 bases and the J gene end by 1 base; junction bases not matched to a gene: 8. There are 15 residues in the CDR3. The germline V gene has CDR1 SGHVS and CDR2 FNYEAQ. CDR3 region: CASSVGEGGSYEQYF. DNA for the CDR3: TGTGCCAGCAGCGTGGGGGAGGGCGGTTCCTACGAGCAGTACTTC.